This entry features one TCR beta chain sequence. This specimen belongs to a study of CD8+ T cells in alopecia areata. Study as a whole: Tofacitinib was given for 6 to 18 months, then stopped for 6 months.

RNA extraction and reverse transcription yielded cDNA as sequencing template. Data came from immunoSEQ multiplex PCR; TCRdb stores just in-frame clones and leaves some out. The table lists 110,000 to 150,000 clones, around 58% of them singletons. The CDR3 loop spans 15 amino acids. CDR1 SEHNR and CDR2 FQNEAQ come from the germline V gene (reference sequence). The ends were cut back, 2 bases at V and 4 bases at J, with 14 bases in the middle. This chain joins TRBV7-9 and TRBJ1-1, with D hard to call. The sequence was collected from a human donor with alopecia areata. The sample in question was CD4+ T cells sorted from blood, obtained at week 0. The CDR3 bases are TGTGCCAGCAGCTTACGTCTAGGTCTGGGCACTGAAGCTTTCTTT. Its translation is CASSLRLGLGTEAFF.